This paragraph covers one TCR beta chain sequence. Its antigen is unidentified. One junction end disagrees with the germline gene, perhaps due to a read error. These data come from a study of molecular identifiers for immune sequencing clone quantification. Whole-study context: The replicate experiment used RNA from roughly 18,000 or 92,000 naive CD8 cells. This RNA was split into five aliquots, and four of them were sequenced.

Germline values: CDR1 LNHDA, CDR2 SQIVND (reference sequence). This CDR3 has 11 residues. Overall study findings and caveats: Clones that had above 20 RNA copies took up over 97% of effector molecules but under 1% in naive cells.

TCRdb passed the PCR reads through MiXCR, listing each CDR3 protein once. The profile shows some 59,000 distinct CDR3 sequences, under 30% of them singletons. The V and J genes are TRBV19 and TRBJ1-1; D uncertain. The TCR was taken from a human donor in good health. Some libraries in this study had Jurkat cell RNA spiked in. Sequenced input: naive CD8+ T cells from blood, with Jurkat cell RNA spiked in. As to subset: FACS-sorted CD8+CD4-CCR7+CD45RA+ naive T cells. CDR3 coding DNA: TGTTCCAGTAAAATAGGGACTGAAGCTTTCTTT. Translated: CSSKIGTEAFF.